The T cell receptor (beta chain) under discussion was sequenced for a study of CD8+CD57+ T cells in acquired aplastic anemia (dated by TCRdb to the late 2010s). Some background on the complete study: A mean of around 3.2 ug of DNA, ranging from roughly 0.2 to 30 ug, was extracted from sorted CD4+ and CD8+ cells. Mean read counts for healthy donor samples were roughly 10 million for CD4+ cells and 11 million to 14 million for CD8+ cells.

This clonotype was counted once. Its recognized antigen is unknown. Per-base quality was not reported, and no clone a single base away is much larger than it. One read provides weak support. Overall study outcomes, separate from this receptor: Although 25 to 30 CD8+ CDR3 sequences were shared by patients and controls, these sequences appeared highly expressed in patients and within the immunodominant clones of patients. CD8+ Simpson's diversity did not differ significantly between patients and healthy controls (P=0.060).

Genomic DNA served as template for TCR beta VDJ combination and CDR3 sequence profiling. An Illumina HiSeq 2000 was the platform used for TCR repertoire sequencing. The study's own analysis went as follows. TRBV/TRBJ rearrangement plots, CDR3 size and DJ length profiles, and Simpson's diversity index were used to assess repertoires. The most abundant DNA sequence in the deep sequencing data was taken as the immunodominant clone. CDR3 amino acid sequences were screened for sharing across subjects and were compared with published repertoires and the VDJdb database. Clones were called with MiXCR by TCRdb after fastp trimmed the public reads at Q25, and only in-frame beta chains were retained. Every entry covers one CDR3 protein and lists the most common genes and DNA from its rows. V and J calls and clone size were set by TCRdb, not the authors. The sample table contains about 210,000 distinct CDR3 sequences; only one count was recorded for 61% of them. Of the sample, approximately 30% is held by the ten largest clones.

The study deep-sequenced TCR repertoires of sorted CD4+ and CD8+ blood T cells from severe aplastic anemia patients and healthy subjects. Ficoll-Paque density gradient centrifugation was used to isolate peripheral blood mononuclear cells. Before DNA was extracted, CD4+ and CD8+ T cells were sorted using either FACS or magnetic beads. The germline V gene (reference sequence) supplies CDR1 LNHDA and CDR2 SQIVND. Cut back by 5 bases and 0 bases, the V and J ends lie 20 bases apart. The CDR3 sequence holds 17 residues, the cysteine and phenylalanine included. Left in the record is the CDR3 DNA by itself, 51 bases read in frame from the first base.

The sequence came from a human donor in good health. This chain joins TRBV19 to TRBJ2-7, with the D segment possibly TRBD1 or TRBD2, each aligning over 6 bases. Sequenced input: sorted CD4+, CD8+, or CD8+CD57+ T cells (not recorded which) from PBMCs. The DNA sequence is as follows: TGTGCCAGTAGTCCTCGTATAATGGGGGGCAGCTCCTACGAGCAGTACTTC. It encodes CASSPRIMGGSSYEQYF.